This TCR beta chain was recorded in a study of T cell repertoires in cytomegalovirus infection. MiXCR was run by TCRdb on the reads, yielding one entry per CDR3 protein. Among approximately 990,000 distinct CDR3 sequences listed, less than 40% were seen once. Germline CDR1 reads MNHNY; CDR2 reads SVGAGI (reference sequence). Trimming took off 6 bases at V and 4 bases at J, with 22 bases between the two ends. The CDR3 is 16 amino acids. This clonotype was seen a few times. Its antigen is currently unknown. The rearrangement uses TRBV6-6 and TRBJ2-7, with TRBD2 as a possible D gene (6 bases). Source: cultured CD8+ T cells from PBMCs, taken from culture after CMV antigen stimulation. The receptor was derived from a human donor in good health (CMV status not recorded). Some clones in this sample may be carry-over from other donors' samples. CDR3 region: CASRYTSGDTLYEQYF. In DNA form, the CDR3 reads TGTGCCAGCAGGTATACATCGGGAGACACTTTGTACGAGCAGTACTTC.